This section outlines one TCR beta chain sequence together with its context. Its antigen remains unidentified. Sequenced by immunoSEQ multiplex PCR; TCRdb stores in-frame clones only, minus some. The sample holds 30,000 or so clones, approximately 65% seen once. The entry originates in a study of vaccination effects on CD4 cells after COVID-19. Study-wide context: Sequencing was preceded by expansion of antigen-specific CD4+ T cells with viral peptide pools in the ViraFEST assay. Roughly 2.1 million PBMC per well were cultured with around 10 IU/ml IL-2 and roughly 9.9 ug/ml peptides. General observations from the study: Within healthy vaccinees, only 1 of 255 vaccine-induced clones displayed cross-reactivity with common cold coronaviruses.

CDR1 and CDR2 (germline): WSHSY, SAAADI. This CDR3 has 13 amino acids. Trimming cost V 4 bases and J 6 bases, with 13 bases left between them. With roughly 9 days of culture completed, CD4+ T cells were isolated. Vaccinees lacked prior SARS-CoV-2 infection and tested negative for nucleocapsid antibodies. The sequencing here drew on CD4+ T cells from PBMCs cultured without peptide, taken before COVID-19 vaccination. This TCR was sampled from a human donor who received a COVID-19 vaccine. The chain uses TRBV10-2 and TRBJ2-7; possibly TRBD2 for D (5 bases). DNA of the CDR3: TGCGCCAGCAGTGCCTTACTAGTACGCGAGCAGTACTTC. This codes for CASSALLVREQYF.